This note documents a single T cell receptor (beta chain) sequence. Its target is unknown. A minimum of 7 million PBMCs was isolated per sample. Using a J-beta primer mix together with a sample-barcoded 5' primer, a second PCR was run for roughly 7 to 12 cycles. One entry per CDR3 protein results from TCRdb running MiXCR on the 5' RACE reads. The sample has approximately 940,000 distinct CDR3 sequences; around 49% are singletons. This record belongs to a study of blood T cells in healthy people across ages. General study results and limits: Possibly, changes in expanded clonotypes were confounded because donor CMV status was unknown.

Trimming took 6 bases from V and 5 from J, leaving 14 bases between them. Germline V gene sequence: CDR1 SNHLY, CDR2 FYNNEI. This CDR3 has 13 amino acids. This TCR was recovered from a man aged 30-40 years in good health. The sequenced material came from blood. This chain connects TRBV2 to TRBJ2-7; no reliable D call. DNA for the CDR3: TGTGCCAGCAGGAGGATGGGGATCGACGAGCAGTACTTC. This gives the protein CASRRMGIDEQYF.